This T cell receptor beta chain was retrieved from a study of cytomegalovirus exposure and HLA in healthy donors. Study results and limitations: Later on, a genetic analysis was performed. It linked a missense variant in DCLRE1C with V- and J-gene trimming of TCR beta. Diagnosis of cytomegalovirus status made by the classifier reportedly showed high specificity and sensitivity.

A word on this clone: The antigen remains unidentified.

With 60 Vbeta and 13 Jbeta primers, the PCR was carried out. TCRdb's copy holds only in-frame clones and misses some; the assay was immunoSEQ multiplex PCR. The top ten clones hold 1.5% to 2% of a sample with 100,000 or so clones, about four fifths of them seen once. Trimming removed 4 bases from V and 0 bases from J; junction bases left unmatched: 7. CDR1 is SGHKS, CDR2 YYEKEE, per germline (reference sequence). The CDR3 loop spans 15 amino acids. This receptor was obtained from a woman between 40 and 50 years old in good health and CMV-seronegative. The J gene is TRBJ2-7, the V gene TRBV5-5, with 7 bases matching TRBD2. Specimen: PBMCs. The CDR3 DNA reads TGTGCCAGCAGCCTGGGACGGGGGGACTCCTACGAGCAGTACTTC. Amino acids: CASSLGRGDSYEQYF.